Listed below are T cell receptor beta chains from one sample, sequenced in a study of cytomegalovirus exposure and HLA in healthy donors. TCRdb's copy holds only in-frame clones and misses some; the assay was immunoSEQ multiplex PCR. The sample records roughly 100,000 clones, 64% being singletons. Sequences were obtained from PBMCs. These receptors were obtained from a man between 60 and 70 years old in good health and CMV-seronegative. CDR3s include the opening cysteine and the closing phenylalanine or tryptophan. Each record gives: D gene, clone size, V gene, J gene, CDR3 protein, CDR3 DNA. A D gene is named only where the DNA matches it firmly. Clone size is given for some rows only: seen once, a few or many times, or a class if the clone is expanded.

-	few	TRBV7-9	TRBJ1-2	CASSPPGDYGYTF	TGTGCCAGCAGCCCGCCAGGGGACTATGGCTACACCTTC
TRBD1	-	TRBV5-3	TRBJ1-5	CARSRDRAEGKYQPQHF	TGTGCCAGAAGCCGAGACAGGGCCGAGGGTAAATATCAGCCCCAGCATTTT
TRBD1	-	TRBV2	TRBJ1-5	CAGSRTGDQPQHF	TGTGCCGGCAGCCGGACAGGGGATCAGCCCCAGCATTTT
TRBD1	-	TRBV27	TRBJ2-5	CASSLAGDRPTETQYF	TGTGCCAGCAGTTTAGCTGGGGACAGGCCCACGGAGACCCAGTACTTC
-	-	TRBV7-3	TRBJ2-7	CASSLTGSGYEQYF	TGTGCCAGCAGCTTAACCGGTAGCGGCTACGAGCAGTACTTC
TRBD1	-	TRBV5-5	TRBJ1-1	CASSLEDRGLEAFF	TGTGCCAGCAGCTTGGAGGACAGGGGACTTGAAGCTTTCTTT
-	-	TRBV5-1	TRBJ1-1	CASSYRDTITEAFF	TGCGCCAGCAGCTACCGGGACACTATAACTGAAGCTTTCTTT
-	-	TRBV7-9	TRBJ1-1	CASTAWGGTEAFF	TGTGCCAGCACCGCATGGGGAGGCACTGAAGCTTTCTTT
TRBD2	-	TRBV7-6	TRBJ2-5	CASSLGGSGSSETQYF	TGTGCCAGCAGCTTAGGCGGTAGCGGGAGTTCGGAGACCCAGTACTTC
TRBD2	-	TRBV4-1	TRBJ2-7	CASSHDSGLAGQLSYEQYF	TGCGCCAGCAGCCATGACTCGGGACTAGCGGGACAACTGTCCTACGAGCAGTACTTC
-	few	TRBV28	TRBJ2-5	CASSLIVSGVTETQYF	TGTGCCAGCAGTCTAATAGTTTCGGGGGTCACGGAGACCCAGTACTTC
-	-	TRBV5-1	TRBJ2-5	CASKRGSQETQYF	TGCGCCAGCAAAAGGGGCAGCCAAGAGACCCAGTACTTC
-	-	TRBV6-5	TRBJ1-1	CASSRPVLRGTEAFF	TGTGCCAGCAGTCGACCGGTCTTACGGGGCACTGAAGCTTTCTTT
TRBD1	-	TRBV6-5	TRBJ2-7	CASRRTGVTYEQYF	TGTGCCAGCAGACGTACAGGGGTTACCTACGAGCAGTACTTC
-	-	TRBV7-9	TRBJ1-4	CASSLLRGSTNEKLFF	TGTGCCAGCAGCTTGCTTCGGGGGTCGACTAATGAAAAACTGTTTTTT
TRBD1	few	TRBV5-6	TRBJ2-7	CASSNRDRRSYEQYF	TGTGCCAGCAGCAACCGGGACAGGCGCTCCTACGAGCAGTACTTC
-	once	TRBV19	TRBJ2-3	CASSIGGRGADTQYF	TGTGCCAGTAGTATCGGTGGCAGGGGGGCAGATACGCAGTATTTT
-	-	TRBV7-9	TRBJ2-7	CASSLSQASSYEQYF	TGTGCCAGCAGCTTAAGCCAGGCCAGCTCCTACGAGCAGTACTTC
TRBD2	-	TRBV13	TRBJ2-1	CASSSIRTRGDEQFF	TGTGCCAGCAGCTCAATACGGACTAGGGGCGATGAGCAGTTCTTC
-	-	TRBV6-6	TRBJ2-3	CASSYREERQYF	TGTGCCAGCAGTTACCGGGAAGAAAGGCAGTATTTT
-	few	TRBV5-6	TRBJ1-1	CASSFLFTEAFF	TGTGCCAGCAGCTTTTTATTCACTGAAGCTTTCTTT
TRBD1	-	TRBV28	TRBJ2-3	CASTNRGRNTDTQYF	TGTGCCAGCACAAACAGGGGGCGCAACACAGATACGCAGTATTTT
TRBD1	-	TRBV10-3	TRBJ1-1	CAISEPGQLNTEAFF	TGTGCCATCAGTGAGCCGGGACAGCTAAACACTGAAGCTTTCTTT
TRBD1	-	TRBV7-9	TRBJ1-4	CASNRDSSNEKLFF	TGTGCCAGCAACCGGGACAGTTCAAATGAAAAACTGTTTTTT
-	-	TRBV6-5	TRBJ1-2	CASSYLRVSDNYGYTF	TGTGCCAGCAGTTACTTGAGGGTCTCAGACAACTATGGCTACACCTTC
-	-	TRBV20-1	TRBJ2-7	CSARVGHEQYF	TGCAGTGCTAGAGTGGGCCACGAGCAGTACTTC
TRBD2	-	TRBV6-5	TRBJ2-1	CASSYSAGGTNEQFF	TGTGCCAGCAGTTACTCGGCGGGAGGGACCAATGAGCAGTTCTTC
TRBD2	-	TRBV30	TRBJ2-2	CAWSVLGLAGGINTGELFF	TGTGCCTGGAGTGTACTCGGACTAGCGGGAGGTATTAACACCGGGGAGCTGTTTTTT
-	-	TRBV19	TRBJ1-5	CASSISIGGNQPQHF	TGTGCCAGTAGTATTAGTATAGGGGGCAATCAGCCCCAGCATTTT
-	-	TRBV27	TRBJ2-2	CASSLSQTGQAGELFF	TGTGCCAGCAGTTTATCCCAGACAGGCCAGGCCGGGGAGCTGTTTTTT
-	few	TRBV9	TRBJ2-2	CASSLVQGNTGELFF	TGTGCCAGCAGCCTAGTACAGGGGAACACCGGGGAGCTGTTTTTT
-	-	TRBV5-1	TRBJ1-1	CASSWGGPDAEAFF	TGCGCCAGCAGCTGGGGGGGACCCGATGCTGAAGCTTTCTTT
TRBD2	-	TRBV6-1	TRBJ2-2	CASKDPGLATGELFF	TGTGCCAGCAAGGACCCGGGACTAGCAACCGGGGAGCTGTTTTTT
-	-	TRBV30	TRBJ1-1	CAWRLAPQTEAFF	TGTGCCTGGAGATTGGCCCCTCAAACTGAAGCTTTCTTT
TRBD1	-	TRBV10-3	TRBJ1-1	CAIRKTGGLNTEAFF	TGTGCCATCAGGAAGACAGGGGGGTTGAACACTGAAGCTTTCTTT
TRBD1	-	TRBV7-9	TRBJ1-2	CASRSTGGNYGYTF	TGTGCCAGCAGGTCGACAGGGGGTAACTATGGCTACACCTTC
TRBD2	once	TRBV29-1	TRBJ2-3	CSVESTSGGRDTQYF	TGCAGCGTTGAGAGTACTAGCGGGGGTAGAGATACGCAGTATTTT
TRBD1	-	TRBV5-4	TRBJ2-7	CASSASGTALTLREQYF	TGTGCCAGCAGCGCATCCGGGACAGCCCTCACCCTTAGAGAGCAGTACTTC
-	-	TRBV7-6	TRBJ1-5	CASSLAIDQPQHF	TGTGCCAGCAGCTTAGCAATCGATCAGCCCCAGCATTTT
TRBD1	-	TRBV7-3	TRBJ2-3	CASSRGQGGTDTQYF	TGTGCCAGCAGCCGGGGACAGGGTGGCACAGATACGCAGTATTTT
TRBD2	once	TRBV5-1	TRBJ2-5	CASSLVGTIKETQYF	TGCGCCAGCAGCTTGGTAGGGACTATTAAAGAGACCCAGTACTTC
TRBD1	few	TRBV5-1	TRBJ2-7	CASSLGTGVSQYEQYF	TGCGCCAGCAGCTTGGGGACAGGGGTCAGTCAATACGAGCAGTACTTC
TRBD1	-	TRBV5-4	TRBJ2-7	CASSLGGQEDEQYF	TGTGCCAGCAGCTTGGGGGGACAGGAGGACGAGCAGTACTTC
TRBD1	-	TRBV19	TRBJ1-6	CASSMGTGTRNSPLHF	TGTGCCAGTAGTATGGGGACAGGGACGAGGAATTCACCCCTCCACTTT
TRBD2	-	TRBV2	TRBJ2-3	CASRGLAGGPDTQYF	TGTGCCAGCAGGGGTCTAGCGGGGGGCCCAGATACGCAGTATTTT
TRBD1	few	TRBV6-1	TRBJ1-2	CASSEGTGDNYGYTF	TGTGCCAGCAGTGAAGGGACAGGGGATAACTATGGCTACACCTTC
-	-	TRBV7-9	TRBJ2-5	CASSLDRLQETQYF	TGTGCCAGCAGCTTAGATAGACTTCAAGAGACCCAGTACTTC
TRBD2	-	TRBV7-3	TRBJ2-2	CASSLGLAGTGELFF	TGTGCCAGCAGCTTAGGACTAGCGGGGACCGGGGAGCTGTTTTTT
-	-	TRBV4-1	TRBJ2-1	CASSQGWGGQGLSNEQFF	TGCGCCAGCAGCCAAGGTTGGGGAGGGCAGGGGTTAAGCAATGAGCAGTTCTTC